What follows are 20 T cell receptor beta chains derived from one specimen sequenced in a study of blood T cells in healthy people across ages. A sample-barcoded 5' primer and a J-beta primer mix were used in a second PCR of roughly 6 to 11 cycles. TCRdb analysed the 5' RACE reads with MiXCR anew, one entry per CDR3 protein. The table includes roughly 1.4 million distinct CDR3 sequences, approximately 59% detected once. Sequences were obtained from blood. Every receptor here comes from a man between 18 and 29 years old in good health.

V gene TRBV6-5 combines with J gene TRBJ2-1; possibly TRBD1 or TRBD2 for D (6 bases each). The CDR3 has 15 amino acids. The V gene's germline CDR1 is MNHEY and CDR2 SVGAGI. The V end lost 2 bases, the J end lost 3 bases, and 11 bases lay between the germline ends. CDR3 loop: CASSYEGGIYNEQFF. As DNA, the CDR3 is TGTGCCAGCAGTTACGAGGGGGGTATCTACAATGAGCAGTTCTTC.

This chain links TRBV3-1 with TRBJ2-7, with a weak D call TRBD1 (6 bases). The CDR3 is made up of 15 amino acids. Germline loops: CDR1 LGHDT, CDR2 YNNKEL (reference sequence). The V and J ends lost 4 bases and 4 bases respectively, with 17 bases between them. The DNA of the CDR3 is TGTGCCAGCAGCCCCCAGGGGCTCAACTCTTACGAGCAGTACTTC. This translates into CASSPQGLNSYEQYF.

This rearrangement joins TRBV6-6 to TRBJ2-7; 8 nucleotides agree with TRBD1. In germline, CDR1 is MNHNY, CDR2 SVGAGI (reference sequence). This CDR3 is 15 amino acids long. With 5 bases clipped from V and 3 bases from J, the junction kept 9 bases outside the gene matches. The DNA for the CDR3 is TGTGCCAGCAGTAATACAGGGGGACTTGACTACGAGCAGTACTTC. It translates to CASSNTGGLDYEQYF.

The gene calls are TRBV4-1 and TRBJ2-7; a possible D gene is TRBD1 (5 bases). The germline gives CDR1 MGHRA, CDR2 YSYEKL. V lost 4 bases and J lost 3, with 13 bases in between. This CDR3 comprises 14 residues. Written as DNA, the CDR3 is TGCGCCAGCAGCCGAGAAGGACACAACTACGAGCAGTACTTC. Translating gives CASSREGHNYEQYF.

The chain links TRBV6-2 or TRBV6-3 to TRBJ1-5, with D possibly TRBD1 on 6 matching bases. Germline V gene sequence: CDR1 MNHEY, CDR2 SVGEGT. V was pared by 6 bases and J by 3 bases, with 27 bases between. The CDR3 loop spans 19 amino acids. The CDR3 loop reads CASSLTAGHLRSFNQPQHF. CDR3 DNA: TGTGCCAGCAGCTTAACCGCGGGACATTTGAGATCTTTCAATCAGCCCCAGCATTTT.

This chain connects TRBV4-1 to TRBJ2-1; 10 nucleotides line up with TRBD1. In germline, CDR1 is MGHRA, CDR2 YSYEKL. The V segment lost 2 bases and the J segment 4 bases; nucleotides outside the gene matches: 5. This CDR3 contains 16 residues. CDR3 in DNA: TGCGCCAGCAGCCAACAGACAGGGGGCTCATACAATGAGCAGTTCTTC. It specifies CASSQQTGGSYNEQFF.

This chain connects TRBV5-5 to TRBJ1-5; 11 nucleotides agree with TRBD1. After removal of 3 bases from V and 4 bases from J, the junction contained 3 bases not matched to a gene. The CDR3 has 15 residues. Germline V gives CDR1 SGHKS, CDR2 YYEKEE (reference sequence). The CDR3, as DNA: TGTGCCAGCAGCTGTGGACAGGGGGCAAATCAGCCCCAGCATTTT. Translation: CASSCGQGANQPQHF.

The chain employs TRBV5-1 and TRBJ2-3; TRBD2 is a possible D gene (5 bases). CDR1 SGHRS and CDR2 YFSETQ come from the germline V gene. This CDR3 is built from 17 residues. Trimming removed 1 base at V and 0 bases at J, with 15 bases between. In DNA, the CDR3 is TGCGCCAGCAGCTTGATGGCGGGTACCTCTAGCACAGATACGCAGTATTTT. Residues: CASSLMAGTSSTDTQYF. The full variable domain, in which reference TRBV5-1 and TRBJ2-3 provide the parts outside the CDR3, is KAGVTQTPRYLIKTRGQQVTLSCSPISGHRSVSWYQQTPGQGLQFLFEYFSETQRNKGNFPGRFSGRQFSNSRSEMNVSTLELGDSALYLCASSLMAGTSSTDTQYFGPGTRLTVL.

This clonotype was recorded a few times. This rearrangement joins TRBV7-2 to TRBJ2-7; D possibly corresponds to TRBD1 (5 bases). The V end was cut by 0 bases, the J end by 5 bases, with 11 bases between. Germline CDR1 is SGHTA and CDR2 is FQGNSA. This CDR3 spans 14 amino acids. For the CDR3, the DNA is TGTGCCAGCAGCTTAGCGGGGCAGGTCCACGAGCAGTACTTC. It codes for CASSLAGQVHEQYF.

The chain has TRBV20-1 and TRBJ2-7; 7 positions match TRBD1. The CDR3 loop spans 13 amino acids. The V segment lost 0 bases and the J segment 8 bases; nucleotides outside the gene matches: 7. Germline V CDR1 and CDR2: DFQATT, SNEGSKA (reference sequence). CDR3 sequence reads: CSARDPDRSKQYF. CDR3 DNA sequence: TGCAGTGCTAGAGACCCGGACAGGTCCAAGCAGTACTTC.

CDR3 sequence: CASSHGTGDIQYF. In nucleotides, the CDR3 is TGTGCCAGTAGCCACGGGACAGGGGACATTCAGTACTTC. The chain recombines TRBV19 with TRBJ2-5, with TRBD1 matching 10 bases. Matching the DNA end better, TRBJ2-4 makes the J call doubtful. This CDR3 comprises 13 residues. Per germline, CDR1 LNHDA and CDR2 SQIVND (reference sequence).

This rearrangement joins TRBV20-1 to TRBJ2-7, with 8 bases fitting TRBD2. CDR3 length: 18 residues. J gave up 0 bases and V 2 bases, and 15 bases lay outside the gene matches. Germline values: CDR1 DFQATT, CDR2 SNEGSKA (reference sequence). DNA of the CDR3: TGCAGTGCTAGACGAGGACGGGGTAGCGGGATTCCCTCCTACGAGCAGTACTTC. This encodes CSARRGRGSGIPSYEQYF.

This clonotype was counted only a few times. J is TRBJ2-5 and V is TRBV12-3 or TRBV12-4; D is undetermined. The DNA matches TRBJ2-7 better at its end, which makes the J call doubtful. The CDR3 runs 11 residues. The CDR3 DNA is TGTGCCAGCAGGCGTGCGGTCGAGCAGTACTTC. It yields the protein CASRRAVEQYF.

The J gene is TRBJ2-7, the V gene TRBV5-1; D uncertain. Germline V CDR1 and CDR2: SGHRS, YFSETQ. The V end was cut by 0 bases, the J end by 7 bases, with 14 bases between. The CDR3 runs 14 residues. For the CDR3, the DNA is TGCGCCAGCAGCTTGGCCCACGCAACCGAGGAGCAGTACTTC. It translates to CASSLAHATEEQYF.

The chain carries TRBV10-3 and TRBJ2-1; weak D call: TRBD1 (5 bases). The CDR3 spans 13 residues. The ends were cut back, 2 bases at V and 5 bases at J, with 7 bases in the middle. Germline V gives CDR1 ENHRY, CDR2 SYGVKD. The CDR3 DNA reads as TGTGCCATCAGTGAGAGACAGAACAATGAGCAGTTCTTC. Translated, it gives CAISERQNNEQFF.

The chain uses TRBV4-1 and TRBJ1-2; TRBD1 is a possible D gene (6 bases). The germline gives CDR1 MGHRA, CDR2 YSYEKL. This CDR3 is built from 15 residues. The V and J ends lost 0 bases and 4 bases respectively, with 12 bases between them. This CDR3 reads CASSQEEGVSYGYTF. CDR3 in DNA: TGCGCCAGCAGCCAAGAGGAGGGGGTATCCTATGGCTACACCTTC.

This sequence joins TRBV5-1 and TRBJ2-5, with 14 bases aligning to TRBD2. V trimming: 4 bases; J trimming: 11 bases; junction bases outside the gene matches: 10. CDR1 and CDR2 (germline): SGHRS, YFSETQ. This CDR3 is 15 amino acids long. CDR3 protein: CASSATSGRAYEQYF. The CDR3 bases are TGCGCCAGCAGCGCGACTAGCGGGAGGGCGTATGAGCAGTACTTC.

The V and J genes are TRBV25-1 and TRBJ2-7; 13 bases agree with TRBD2. This CDR3 region has 16 residues. Germline V gene lookup returns CDR1 MGHDK and CDR2 SYGVNS. V gave up 4 bases and J gave up 7 bases; unmatched junction bases: 10. This CDR3 reads CASSAHGTSGDNEQYF. CDR3 DNA: TGTGCCAGCAGTGCCCACGGGACTAGCGGGGACAATGAGCAGTACTTC.

The chain employs TRBV20-1 and TRBJ1-1; 10 bases are shared with TRBD1. The junction had 18 bases not matched to a gene; V was cut back by 2 bases and J by 0 bases. Looked up from germline, CDR1 is DFQATT and CDR2 is SNEGSKA (reference sequence). CDR3 size: 20 residues. CDR3 nucleotide sequence: TGCAGTGCTAGACCCCTCCCGGGACAGGGGAACGGAGTAATGAACACTGAAGCTTTCTTT. Protein product: CSARPLPGQGNGVMNTEAFF.

This clonotype occurred a few times. The J gene is TRBJ1-5, the V gene TRBV5-1, with D uncertain. The V end was cut by 0 bases, the J end by 5 bases, with 6 bases between. Germline loops: CDR1 SGHRS, CDR2 YFSETQ. The CDR3 loop spans 13 amino acids. The CDR3 loop reads CASSLEADQPQHF. The CDR3 DNA reads TGCGCCAGCAGCTTGGAAGCGGATCAGCCCCAGCATTTT. Together with reference TRBV5-1 and TRBJ1-5, the CDR3 gives the full variable domain: KAGVTQTPRYLIKTRGQQVTLSCSPISGHRSVSWYQQTPGQGLQFLFEYFSETQRNKGNFPGRFSGRQFSNSRSEMNVSTLELGDSALYLCASSLEADQPQHFGDGTRLSIL.